These T cell receptor beta chains were read from a single sample in a study of cytomegalovirus exposure and HLA in healthy donors. The data were produced by immunoSEQ multiplex PCR, yet TCRdb's version contains in-frame clones alone and is incomplete. The sample contains about 140,000 clones, around three quarters of which appear only once. The sequenced sample consisted of PBMCs. Receptors originate from a middle-aged man in good health and CMV-seropositive. Both conserved end residues are part of each CDR3. Each record gives: V gene, CDR3 protein.

TRBV7-9,CASSSPTGNGYTF
TRBV5-6,CASSPMLQGYEQYF
TRBV4-2,CASSQDETGGREQYF
TRBV4-3,CASSPSTLSNSGANVLTF
TRBV18,CASSPGQGFYEQYF
TRBV10-2,CASSHRGDQPQHF
TRBV7-2,CASSLARPLGSSPLHF
TRBV5-1,CASSLLVAYEQYF
TRBV30,CAWSVQRLGNQPQHF
TRBV7-9,CASSLSEGVSGYTF
TRBV6-1,CASIKYMRRDQPQHF
TRBV5-4,CASSGEGLTYNEQFF
TRBV5-8,CASSLQDSYQPQHF
TRBV19,CASSIVTAFAEAFF
TRBV4-2,CASSHDRGSGNTIYF
TRBV2,CASSLNPGTGVSQPQHF
TRBV30,CAWSTNRAGTEVTEAFF
TRBV4-3,CASSTDRNNQPQHF
TRBV2,CASSPERASGGETQYF
TRBV2,CASSATGQVTNEQFF
TRBV28,CASSLKPGEGAGNTIYF
TRBV7-2,CASSLATSSYNEQFF
TRBV30,CAWGLGINEQFF
TRBV21-1,CASSKGRGPGLPYEQYF
TRBV14,CASSRWGGGGYTF
TRBV29-1,CSVETLGQGYEQYF
TRBV7-7,CASSLAGGRETQYF
TRBV11-2,CASSPSLAGYYEQYF
TRBV19,CASSISRGSNEQYF
TRBV19,CASSPRTAPTGHGYTF
TRBV5-1,CASSFDSSYEQYF
TRBV7-9,CASSSQGYNSPLHF
TRBV19,CASSAGTSGDTQYF
TRBV28,CASSRDTYEQYF
TRBV6-1,CASRERASANYGYTF
TRBV2,CASARLGLETQYF
TRBV15,CATSRDMSSYNEQFF
TRBV4-1,CASSQETSSHTDTQYF
TRBV5-8,CASRPSGYSNQPQHF
TRBV4-2,CASSPRFGASEPFEQYF
TRBV5-6,CASSLGIAGGPYEQYF
TRBV7-2,CASSLGPLNEQFF
TRBV6-5,CASKMGAVGNQPQHF
TRBV30,CAWSVSASGSMHEQFF
TRBV7-2,CASSLGGEIADTQYF
TRBV4-2,CASGRGGSSYNEQFF
TRBV7-8,CASSLGAGGTGNTIYF
TRBV5-1,CASSLQEGYTEAFF
TRBV29-1,CSAMRWDSLSGTTDTQYF
TRBV7-2,CASSFGVQETQYF
TRBV4-2,CASSQDPVPGIEAFF
TRBV5-6,CASSLVQIYGYTF
TRBV27,CASSPSQNNEKLFF
TRBV4-2,CASSQDLPGQGRDTQYF
TRBV27,CASRNLGTSGKYEQYF
TRBV4-1,CASSQDTGGSTDTQYF
TRBV18,CASSPRIRTAADLNTEAFF